The clone carrying this T cell receptor beta chain occurred a few times. Its antigen is not identified. This entry belongs to a study of radiotherapy plus CTLA-4 blockade in lung cancer. Study conclusions and caveats: Expansion of tumor-derived TCR clones was observed in blood after radiotherapy plus ipilimumab.

V shed 7 bases, J shed 6 bases, and the junction held 12 bases outside the gene matches. The V gene's germline CDR1 is LNHDA and CDR2 SQIVND (reference sequence). The CDR3 length is 15 residues. Libraries were prepared by immunoSEQ multiplex PCR; TCRdb keeps only in-frame clonotypes and omits some of them. This table has roughly 53,000 clones, roughly 84% appearing once. Sample: peripheral blood, taken from a patient treated with radiotherapy plus ipilimumab. This TCR came from a human donor with non-small cell lung cancer who had a partial response to radiotherapy plus ipilimumab. The rearrangement links TRBV19 to TRBJ2-1; 7 bases align to TRBD1. The CDR3 spells CASTLTGSGGNEQFF. CDR3 DNA sequence: TGTGCCAGTACCCTGACAGGGTCGGGTGGCAATGAGCAGTTCTTC.